The 24 T cell receptor beta chains below were found in one sample sequenced in a study of T cell changes during pregnancy in multiple sclerosis. Sequenced by immunoSEQ multiplex PCR; TCRdb stores in-frame clones only, minus some. The sample shows around 77,000 clones, 91% of them seen only once. Sequenced material: peripheral blood, taken in the third trimester of pregnancy. The receptor source for this set is a female donor in good health, enrolled as a control in a pregnancy study.

Regarding this clone: The sample has other DNA sequences that encode this CDR3 too. The V and J genes are TRBV6-5 and TRBJ2-7; D might be TRBD2 (6 bases). The CDR3 runs 14 residues. Germline V gene lookup returns CDR1 MNHEY and CDR2 SVGAGI. V was trimmed by 7 bases and J by 0 bases, leaving 13 bases between them. For the CDR3, the DNA is TGTGCCAGCACCCGGGACTTCTCCTCCTACGAGCAGTACTTC. This translates into CASTRDFSSYEQYF.

The rearrangement links TRBV9 to TRBJ2-1; D is undetermined. V shed 0 bases and J shed 8 bases, with 15 bases lying between them. Germline V CDR1 and CDR2: SGDLS, YYNGEE. This CDR3 comprises 15 residues. The CDR3 reads CASSVGRQVVHEQFF. CDR3 DNA sequence: TGTGCCAGCAGCGTAGGTAGGCAGGTGGTCCATGAGCAGTTCTTC.

In this sample, this clone turned up once. The chain uses TRBV6-4 and TRBJ1-2; TRBD1 matches 9 bases. J lost 8 bases, V lost 5 bases, and 6 bases had no gene match. Germline V gene sequence: CDR1 MRHNA, CDR2 SNTAGT. This CDR3 has 13 amino acids. DNA for the CDR3: TGTGCCAGCAGTACGGGACAGGGCAACGGCTACACCTTC. This encodes CASSTGQGNGYTF.

The J gene is TRBJ2-7, the V gene TRBV7-2, with a possible D match to TRBD2 (5 bases). V dropped 3 bases and J dropped 12 bases, with 18 bases sitting between them. Germline V lookup: CDR1 SGHTA, CDR2 FQGNSA. The CDR3 runs 13 residues. CDR3 in DNA: TGTGCCAGCAGCTTCGTTCCCCCTAGCTATCCGTACTTC. Its translation: CASSFVPPSYPYF.

The J gene is TRBJ2-7, the V gene TRBV27; TRBD1 aligns across 7 bases. The length of the CDR3 is 13 residues. The junction had 4 bases not matched to a gene; V was cut back by 3 bases and J by 5 bases. CDR1 and CDR2 from the germline V gene are MNHEY and SMNVEV (reference sequence). The CDR3 nucleotides are TGTGCCAGCAGTTTGAACAGGGGCCACGAGCAGTACTTC. It codes for CASSLNRGHEQYF.

The V and J genes are TRBV7-8 and TRBJ1-5; D possibly corresponds to TRBD1 (6 bases). Germline V gives CDR1 SGHVS, CDR2 FQNEAQ. CDR3 length equals 15 residues. The ends were cut back, 7 bases at V and 7 bases at J, with 20 bases in the middle. The CDR3 loop reads CASTPRGGRGQPQHF. Written as DNA, the CDR3 is TGTGCCAGCACACCAAGGGGGGGGCGAGGGCAGCCCCAGCATTTT. The entire variable domain, with the rest obtained from reference TRBV7-8 and TRBJ1-5, is as follows: GAGVSQSPRYKVAKRGQDVALRCDPISGHVSLFWYQQALGQGPEFLTYFQNEAQLDKSGLPSDRFFAERPEGSVSTLKIQRTQQEDSAVYLCASTPRGGRGQPQHFGDGTRLSIL.

This sequence joins TRBV9 and TRBJ2-5; a weak D match, TRBD2 (6 bases). Germline values: CDR1 SGDLS, CDR2 YYNGEE. Trimming removed 0 bases from V and 7 bases from J, with 7 bases in between. The CDR3 contains 12 residues. CDR3 DNA: TGTGCCAGCAGCGTAGCCGGGGGGACCCAGTACTTC. As protein: CASSVAGGTQYF.

The rearrangement joins TRBV28 to TRBJ2-2; D perhaps matches TRBD2 (5 bases). Trimming removed 6 bases at V and 7 bases at J, with 21 bases between. The CDR3 is made up of 16 amino acids. Germline CDR1 is MDHEN and CDR2 is SYDVKM. CDR3 bases: TGTGCCAGCAGCAGTTTGTGGTCGGGGTCCGGCGGGGAGCTGTTTTTT. Its translation is CASSSLWSGSGGELFF.

The gene calls are TRBV15 and TRBJ2-3, with a possible D match to TRBD2 (6 bases). Germline V CDR1 and CDR2: LNHNV, YYDKDF (reference sequence). The CDR3 length is 17 residues. With 2 bases removed from V and 3 bases from J, the gap between germline ends came to 18 bases. This CDR3 reads CATSRLSGPGFTDTQYF. CDR3 DNA sequence: TGTGCCACCAGCAGACTTAGCGGCCCCGGTTTTACAGATACGCAGTATTTT.

The rearrangement uses TRBV21-1 and TRBJ1-4; the listed D gene, TRBD1, was not tested against the DNA. TRBV21-1 is a pseudogene locus. CDR3 size: 15 residues. The CDR3 sequence: CASREDRGEKEKLFF. The CDR3 DNA is TGTGCCAGCAGAGAAGACAGGGGAGAGAAGGAAAAACTGTTTTTT.

The V call is TRBV19, the J call TRBJ2-1; TRBD2 agrees at 10 bases. The CDR3 has 16 residues. V lost 1 base to trimming and J lost 8 bases; unmatched junction nucleotides: 8. CDR1 is LNHDA and CDR2 is SQIVND in the germline V gene (reference sequence). The CDR3 here is CASSIAGASGGHEQFF. For the CDR3, the DNA is TGTGCCAGTAGTATAGCCGGGGCTAGCGGGGGCCATGAGCAGTTCTTC.

In nucleotides, the CDR3 is TGCGCCAGCAGCTTGGACAGGGACAATCAGCCCCAGCATTTT. It is translated as CASSLDRDNQPQHF. This rearrangement joins TRBV5-1 to TRBJ1-5; TRBD1 might be the D (6 bases). The length of the CDR3 is 14 residues. CDR1 and CDR2 (germline): SGHRS, YFSETQ. The ends were cut back, 0 bases at V and 3 bases at J, with 7 bases in the middle.

V usage is TRBV6-5 and J usage is TRBJ2-1; 8 nucleotides match TRBD2. This CDR3 is 15 amino acids long. Germline loops: CDR1 MNHEY, CDR2 SVGAGI. V lost 7 bases, J lost 8 bases, and 13 bases stayed unmatched. The CDR3 nucleotides are TGTGCCAGCACCCCAGCGGGAGTGGGGAGGGATGAGCAGTTCTTC. It codes for CASTPAGVGRDEQFF.

In nucleotides, the CDR3 is TGTGCCAGCTCACCACCCAACAGCATGAACACTGAAGCTTTCTTT. It is translated as CASSPPNSMNTEAFF. The rearrangement uses TRBV18 and TRBJ1-1; unclear D gene. The CDR3 length is 15 residues. Germline V CDR1 and CDR2: KGHSH, LQKENI. Trimming cost V 0 bases and J 0 bases, with 8 bases left between them.

This clone has just a few counts. The gene calls are TRBV9 and TRBJ2-1, with TRBD2 identical over 10 bases. With 4 bases clipped from V and 8 bases from J, the junction kept 12 bases outside the gene matches. Germline V gene data show CDR1 as SGDLS and CDR2 as YYNGEE. This CDR3 contains 16 residues. The CDR3 DNA reads TGTGCCAGCAGCCCCCCCTTGGCTAGCGGGAGTTATGAGCAGTTCTTC. Translated: CASSPPLASGSYEQFF.

The rearrangement uses TRBV7-9 and TRBJ2-1; D remains unclear. Trimming shortened V by 7 bases and J by 8 bases, and 15 bases separated the two germline ends. This CDR3 comprises 13 residues. CDR1 is SEHNR, CDR2 FQNEAQ, per germline (reference sequence). CDR3 bases: TGTGCCAGCAAGTATTCAGGTAACCATGAGCAGTTCTTC. Protein: CASKYSGNHEQFF.

In the case of this clone: This CDR3 is also generated by other DNA sequences in the sample. The chain links TRBV7-7 to TRBJ2-1, with a weak D call TRBD2 (6 bases). There are 13 residues in the CDR3. The ends were cut back, 4 bases at V and 7 bases at J, with 11 bases in the middle. The V gene's germline CDR1 is SSHAT and CDR2 FNYEAQ (reference sequence). CDR3 protein: CASSSGGLNEQFF. Here the CDR3 DNA reads TGTGCCAGCAGCTCCGGAGGACTAAATGAGCAGTTCTTC.

The chain uses TRBV6-1 and TRBJ1-5; D is uncertain. Trimming took off 1 base at V and 4 bases at J, with 17 bases between the two ends. The CDR3 loop spans 17 amino acids. Germline lookup yields CDR1 MNHNS and CDR2 SASEGT. The chain's CDR3 is CASSEELWVTANQPQHF. CDR3 DNA: TGTGCCAGCAGTGAAGAGCTTTGGGTTACAGCAAATCAGCCCCAGCATTTT.

The sample holds a few counts of this clone. V is TRBV7-9 and J is TRBJ1-2; D remains ambiguous. Germline-derived CDR1 and CDR2 are SEHNR and FQNEAQ (reference sequence). V lost 1 base and J 8 bases, leaving 14 bases between the germline ends. The CDR3 length is 14 residues. CDR3 protein: CASSLDRHSAGYTF. CDR3 nucleotides: TGTGCCAGCAGCTTAGATCGGCATTCAGCGGGCTACACCTTC.

The V and J genes are TRBV7-2 and TRBJ2-2; maybe TRBD1 (5 bases). The V gene's germline CDR1 is SGHTA and CDR2 FQGNSA. The CDR3 contains 14 residues. V lost 6 bases, J lost 1 base, and 9 bases lay in between. CDR3 in amino acids: CASRQGQNTGELFF. CDR3 sequence (DNA): TGTGCCAGCAGACAAGGACAGAACACCGGGGAGCTGTTTTTT.

This clone was observed once. The chain recombines TRBV27 with TRBJ1-6; TRBD1 matches at 10 bases. With 9 bases clipped from V and 9 bases from J, the junction kept 11 bases outside the gene matches. CDR1 MNHEY and CDR2 SMNVEV come from the germline V gene (reference sequence). The CDR3 has 15 residues. CDR3 sequence: CASYSGQGRISPLHF. The CDR3 region has the DNA TGTGCCAGTTACTCGGGACAGGGGCGGATTTCACCCCTCCACTTT.

The chain is built from TRBV7-9 and TRBJ1-4, with D hard to call. The CDR3 has 13 residues. CDR1 SEHNR and CDR2 FQNEAQ come from the germline V gene (reference sequence). V lost 1 base and J 13 bases, leaving 13 bases between the germline ends. DNA of the CDR3: TGTGCCAGCAGCTTAGTGGAGGATTTGTTACTGTTTTTT. It is translated as CASSLVEDLLLFF.

The chain combines TRBV18 with TRBJ2-7; perhaps TRBD1 as D (6 bases). This CDR3 is built from 15 residues. The germline CDR1 and CDR2 sequences are KGHSH and LQKENI. V lost 5 bases and J 2 bases, leaving 16 bases between the germline ends. CDR3 sequence reads: CASSRSGQQTYEQYF. The CDR3 DNA is TGTGCCAGCTCAAGGTCCGGACAGCAAACCTACGAGCAGTACTTC.

There are a few counts of this clone. The CDR3 protein is CASGSTGTGAQPQHF. The CDR3 bases are TGTGCTAGTGGCTCAACCGGGACAGGAGCTCAGCCCCAGCATTTT. The V and J genes are TRBV12-5 and TRBJ1-5, with 8 bases aligning to TRBD1. The germline V gene encodes CDR1 LGHNT and CDR2 FRNRAP. This CDR3 contains 15 residues. With V trimmed by 6 bases and J by 6 bases, 10 bases remained unmatched. Full variable domain (missing parts from reference TRBV12-5 and TRBJ1-5): DARVTQTPRHKVTEMGQEVTMRCQPILGHNTVFWYRQTMMQGLELLAYFRNRAPLDDSGMPKDRFSAEMPDATLATLKIQPSEPRDSAVYFCASGSTGTGAQPQHFGDGTRLSIL.